This entry lists 3 T cell receptor beta chains sequenced from one sample in a study of shared clonotypes between healthy human individuals (dated by TCRdb to about 2020). Library preparation was by the immunoSEQ multiplex PCR assay. TCRdb carries this immuneACCESS record with in-frame sequences only. Its versions omit some clonotypes, under half of them owing to an unresolved V gene in the studies checked, with the rest unexplained. Here the sample has around 480,000 clones; about three quarters occur a single time. The top ten clonotypes cover around 13% of the sample. Material for sequencing was PBMCs. The source is a woman aged 40 to 50 in good health. Some clones in this sample may be carry-over from other donors' samples.

V and J are TRBV5-4 and TRBJ1-4, with D possibly being TRBD1 (5 bases). CDR3 length equals 14 residues. CDR1 is SGHNT, CDR2 YYREEE, per germline (reference sequence). V gave up 0 bases and J gave up 4 bases, with 7 bases separating them. CDR3 in amino acids: CASSLGQSNEKLFF. For the CDR3, the DNA is TGTGCCAGCAGCTTGGGACAGAGTAATGAAAAACTGTTTTTT.

CDR3 DNA sequence: TGTGCCAGCAGCTTAGATGTAGGGTTAGGCGAAAAACTGTTTTTT. Its translation: CASSLDVGLGEKLFF. The chain carries TRBV7-8 and TRBJ1-4; unclear D gene. The CDR3 consists of 15 residues. Germline CDR1 and CDR2: SGHVS and FQNEAQ. Trimming took off 1 base at V and 8 bases at J, with 14 bases between the two ends.

The chain is built from TRBV28 and TRBJ2-1; D is possibly TRBD1 or TRBD2 (5 bases each). With 5 bases removed from V and 7 bases from J, the gap between germline ends came to 21 bases. The CDR3 has 16 amino acids. Germline values: CDR1 MDHEN, CDR2 SYDVKM. In DNA, the CDR3 is TGTGCCAGCAGTCCATGGGGCCGGGATCTAGGAAATGAGCAGTTCTTC. This sequence encodes CASSPWGRDLGNEQFF.